One and the same sample provided the 9 T cell receptor beta chains below, sequenced in a study of blood T cell repertoires in COVID-19 (dated by TCRdb to 2018 to 2021). Preparation of the library involved the immunoSEQ multiplex PCR assay. TCRdb stores this immuneACCESS table with in-frame sequences only. Part of the clones is absent; in the studies checked, under half of the shortfall reflects unresolved V genes, and no reason is known for the rest. Counted in this sample were under 200,000 clones; 70% to 90% of them appeared once. The ten largest clones represent roughly 1.2% of the sample. Source material: peripheral blood. The origin of the receptors is a man in his sixties who had recovered from COVID-19.

In its sample, this clone was seen a few times. V is TRBV29-1 and J is TRBJ1-2; 7 nucleotides line up with TRBD1. The length of the CDR3 is 12 residues. The germline CDR1 and CDR2 sequences are SQVTM and ANQGSEA. J was trimmed by 9 bases and V by 7 bases; bases with no gene match: 11. CDR3 loop: CSAEGTAWSYTF. Here the CDR3 DNA reads TGCAGCGCCGAAGGGACAGCCTGGAGCTACACCTTC. The full variable domain, in which reference TRBV29-1 and TRBJ1-2 provide the parts outside the CDR3, is SAVISQKPSRDICQRGTSLTIQCQVDSQVTMMFWYRQQPGQSLTLIATANQGSEATYESGFVIDKFPISRPNLTFSTLTVSNMSPEDSSIYLCSAEGTAWSYTFGSGTRLTVV.

The chain has TRBV5-4 and TRBJ2-3; 9 nucleotides align to TRBD2. V gave up 2 bases and J gave up 0 bases; unmatched junction bases: 7. Germline V gene sequence: CDR1 SGHNT, CDR2 YYREEE (reference sequence). There are 17 residues in the CDR3. This CDR3 is CASSFSGGSFSTDTQYF. The CDR3 nucleotides read TGTGCCAGCAGCTTTAGCGGGGGCTCCTTTAGCACAGATACGCAGTATTTT.

This rearrangement joins TRBV19 to TRBJ1-6, with a possible D match to TRBD1 (5 bases). Trimming removed 5 bases from V and 8 bases from J, with 10 bases in between. The length of the CDR3 is 13 residues. Germline CDR1 reads LNHDA; CDR2 reads SQIVND (reference sequence). The CDR3 protein is CASSGQVDSPLHF. As DNA, the CDR3 is TGTGCCAGTAGTGGACAAGTGGATTCACCCCTCCACTTT.

The rearrangement uses TRBV6-5 and TRBJ2-3; no clear D. V was cut by 0 bases and J by 2 bases, with 6 bases left in between. The CDR3 length is 14 residues. Germline V gives CDR1 MNHEY, CDR2 SVGAGI. The CDR3 DNA reads TGTGCCAGCAGTTACTCAGCACCCACAGATACGCAGTATTTT. Its protein product is CASSYSAPTDTQYF.

The V call is TRBV13, the J call TRBJ1-1; D not resolved. The ends were cut back, 5 bases at V and 0 bases at J, with 25 bases in the middle. From germline, CDR1 is PRHDT and CDR2 FYEKMQ (reference sequence). There are 19 residues in the CDR3. CDR3: CASSHSVGPRVDLNTEAFF. CDR3 nucleotide sequence: TGTGCCAGCAGCCATAGCGTCGGGCCACGAGTAGACCTGAACACTGAAGCTTTCTTT.

The rearrangement joins TRBV6-2 or TRBV6-3 to TRBJ2-2; TRBD1 matches at 8 bases. J lost 0 bases, V lost 5 bases, and 5 bases had no gene match. Germline-derived CDR1 and CDR2 are MNHEY and SVGEGT. The CDR3 covers 16 residues. The CDR3 loop reads CASSRGQGPNTGELFF. The DNA for the CDR3 is TGTGCCAGCAGTAGAGGACAGGGCCCGAACACCGGGGAGCTGTTTTTT.

This clone was detected only a few times. The CDR3 DNA reads as TGCGCCAGCAGCTTGGGACCTCGGGGTAATCAGCCCCAGCATTTT. Amino acids: CASSLGPRGNQPQHF. This sequence joins TRBV5-1 and TRBJ1-5; D is undetermined. Germline CDR1 reads SGHRS; CDR2 reads YFSETQ. Trimming pared 0 bases from V and 4 bases from J, leaving 11 bases between. The CDR3 totals 15 residues.

V gene TRBV12-1 combines with J gene TRBJ1-2; the table names TRBD1, a call not compared with the DNA. TRBV12-1 is a recognized pseudogene. The CDR3 loop spans 15 amino acids. This CDR3 is CASSFQEGTGHGYTF. DNA of the CDR3: TGTGCCAGCAGCTTCCAAGAGGGGACAGGGCATGGCTACACCTTC.

This clone occurred once. V usage is TRBV7-2 and J usage is TRBJ1-1; weak D call: TRBD1 (6 bases). The V gene lost 1 base and the J gene lost 6 bases, with 15 bases spanning the gap. CDR1 and CDR2 (germline): SGHTA, FQGNSA. This CDR3 region has 15 residues. CDR3: CASSLVAREGAEAFF. CDR3 sequence (DNA): TGTGCCAGCAGCTTAGTCGCTCGAGAGGGGGCTGAAGCTTTCTTT.